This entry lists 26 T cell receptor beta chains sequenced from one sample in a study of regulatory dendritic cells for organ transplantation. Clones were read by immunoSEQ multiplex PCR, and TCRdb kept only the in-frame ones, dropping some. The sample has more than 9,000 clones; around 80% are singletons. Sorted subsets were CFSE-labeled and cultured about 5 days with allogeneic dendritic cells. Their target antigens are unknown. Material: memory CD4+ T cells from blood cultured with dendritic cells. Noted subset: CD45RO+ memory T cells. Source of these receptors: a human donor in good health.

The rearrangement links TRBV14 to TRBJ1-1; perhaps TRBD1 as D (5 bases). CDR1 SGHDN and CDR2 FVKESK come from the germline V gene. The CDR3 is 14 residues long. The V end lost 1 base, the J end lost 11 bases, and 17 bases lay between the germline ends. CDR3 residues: CASSQAWGGSDAFF. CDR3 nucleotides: TGTGCCAGCAGCCAAGCCTGGGGGGGTAGTGATGCTTTCTTT.

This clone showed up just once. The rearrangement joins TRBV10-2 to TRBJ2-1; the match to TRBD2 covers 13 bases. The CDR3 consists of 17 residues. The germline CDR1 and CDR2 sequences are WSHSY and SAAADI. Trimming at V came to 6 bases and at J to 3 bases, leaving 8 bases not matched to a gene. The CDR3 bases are TGCGCCAGCAGAGACCCGGGACTAGCGGGGCGCTACAATGAGCAGTTCTTC. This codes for CASRDPGLAGRYNEQFF.

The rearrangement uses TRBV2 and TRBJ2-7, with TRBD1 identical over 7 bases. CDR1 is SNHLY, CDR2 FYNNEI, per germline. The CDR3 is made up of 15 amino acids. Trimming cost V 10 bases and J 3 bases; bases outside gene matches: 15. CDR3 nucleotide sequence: TGTGCCACTGGAAGGGGGCAGGCAGGGGGCTACGAGCAGTACTTC. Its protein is CATGRGQAGGYEQYF.

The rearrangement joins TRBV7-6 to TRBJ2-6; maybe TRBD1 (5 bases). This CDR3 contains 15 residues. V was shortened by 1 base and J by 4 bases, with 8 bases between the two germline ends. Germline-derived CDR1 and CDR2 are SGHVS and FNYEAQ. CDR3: CASSLGQIGANVLTF. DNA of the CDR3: TGTGCCAGCAGCTTAGGACAGATAGGGGCCAACGTCCTGACTTTC.

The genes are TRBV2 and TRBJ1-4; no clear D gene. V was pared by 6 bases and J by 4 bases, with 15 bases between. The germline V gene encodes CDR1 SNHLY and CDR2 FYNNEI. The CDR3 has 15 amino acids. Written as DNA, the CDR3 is TGTGCCAGCAGCTTAACCGGGCCCATTAATGAAAAACTGTTTTTT. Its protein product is CASSLTGPINEKLFF.

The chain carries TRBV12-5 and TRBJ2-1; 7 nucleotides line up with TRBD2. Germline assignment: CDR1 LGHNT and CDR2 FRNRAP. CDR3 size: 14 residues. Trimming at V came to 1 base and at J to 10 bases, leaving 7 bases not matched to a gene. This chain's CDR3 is CASGLDGRSGEQFF. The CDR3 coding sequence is TGTGCTAGTGGTTTGGACGGGAGGTCAGGGGAGCAGTTCTTC.

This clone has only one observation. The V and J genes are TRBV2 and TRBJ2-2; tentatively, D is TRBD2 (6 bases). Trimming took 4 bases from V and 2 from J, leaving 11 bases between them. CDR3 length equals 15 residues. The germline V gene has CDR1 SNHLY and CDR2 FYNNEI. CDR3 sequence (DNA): TGTGCCAGCAGTGCGAGACTAGGAAACACCGGGGAGCTGTTTTTT. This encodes CASSARLGNTGELFF.

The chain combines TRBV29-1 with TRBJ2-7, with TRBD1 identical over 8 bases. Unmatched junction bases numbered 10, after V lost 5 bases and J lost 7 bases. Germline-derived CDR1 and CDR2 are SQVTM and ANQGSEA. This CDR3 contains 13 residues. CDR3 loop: CSVTQDRAGEQYF. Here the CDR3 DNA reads TGCAGCGTTACCCAGGACAGGGCGGGGGAGCAGTACTTC.

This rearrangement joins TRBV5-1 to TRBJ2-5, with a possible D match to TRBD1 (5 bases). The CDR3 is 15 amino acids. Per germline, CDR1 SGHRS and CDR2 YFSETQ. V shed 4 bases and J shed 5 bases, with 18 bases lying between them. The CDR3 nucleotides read TGCGCCAGCAGCCGATCAGGGATGGGTGAGGAGACCCAGTACTTC. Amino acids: CASSRSGMGEETQYF.

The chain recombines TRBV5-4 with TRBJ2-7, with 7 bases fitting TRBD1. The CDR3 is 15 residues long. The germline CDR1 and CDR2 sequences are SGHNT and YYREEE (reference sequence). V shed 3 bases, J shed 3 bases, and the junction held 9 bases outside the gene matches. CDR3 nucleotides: TGTGCCAGCAGCTCCTTACAACAGGGGAACTACGAGCAGTACTTC. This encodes CASSSLQQGNYEQYF. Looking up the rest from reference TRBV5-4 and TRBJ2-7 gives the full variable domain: ETGVTQSPTHLIKTRGQQVTLRCSSQSGHNTVSWYQQALGQGPQFIFQYYREEENGRGNFPPRFSGLQFPNYSSELNVNALELDDSALYLCASSSLQQGNYEQYFGPGTRLTVT.

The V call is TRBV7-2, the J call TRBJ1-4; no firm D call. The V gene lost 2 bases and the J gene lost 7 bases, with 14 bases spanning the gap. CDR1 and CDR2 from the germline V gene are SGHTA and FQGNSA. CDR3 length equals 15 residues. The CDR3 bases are TGTGCCAGCAGCTTAATTAAGGGAGAAGGTGAAAAACTGTTTTTT. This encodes CASSLIKGEGEKLFF.

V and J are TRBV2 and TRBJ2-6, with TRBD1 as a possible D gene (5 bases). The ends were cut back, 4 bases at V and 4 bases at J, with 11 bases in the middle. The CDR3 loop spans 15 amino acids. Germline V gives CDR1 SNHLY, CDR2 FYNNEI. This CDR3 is CASSVRGLGANVLTF. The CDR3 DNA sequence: TGTGCCAGCAGTGTAAGGGGCTTGGGGGCCAACGTCCTGACTTTC.

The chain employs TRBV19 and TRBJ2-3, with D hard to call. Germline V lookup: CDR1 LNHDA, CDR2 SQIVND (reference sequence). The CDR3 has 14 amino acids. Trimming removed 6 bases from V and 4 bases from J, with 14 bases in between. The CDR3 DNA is TGTGCCAGTAGCCTAGGAAATGGTCCAGATACGCAGTATTTT. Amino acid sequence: CASSLGNGPDTQYF.

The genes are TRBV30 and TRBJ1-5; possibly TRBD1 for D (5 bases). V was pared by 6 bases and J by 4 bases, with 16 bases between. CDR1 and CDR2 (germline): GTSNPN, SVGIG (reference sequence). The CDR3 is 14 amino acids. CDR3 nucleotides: TGTGCCTGTAACGGATGGGGGGGAAATCAGCCCCAGCATTTT. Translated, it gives CACNGWGGNQPQHF.

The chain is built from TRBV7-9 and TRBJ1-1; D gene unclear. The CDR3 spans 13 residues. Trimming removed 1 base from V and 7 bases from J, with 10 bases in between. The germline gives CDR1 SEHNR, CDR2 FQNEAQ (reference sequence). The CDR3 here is CASSLVAGLEAFF. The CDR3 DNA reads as TGTGCCAGCAGCTTAGTGGCCGGGCTTGAAGCTTTCTTT.

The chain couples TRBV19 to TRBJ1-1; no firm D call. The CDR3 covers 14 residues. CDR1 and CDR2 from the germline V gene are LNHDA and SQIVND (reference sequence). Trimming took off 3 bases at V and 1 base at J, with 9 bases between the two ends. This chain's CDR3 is CASSIISENTEAFF. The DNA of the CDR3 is TGTGCCAGTAGTATTATTTCCGAGAACACTGAAGCTTTCTTT.

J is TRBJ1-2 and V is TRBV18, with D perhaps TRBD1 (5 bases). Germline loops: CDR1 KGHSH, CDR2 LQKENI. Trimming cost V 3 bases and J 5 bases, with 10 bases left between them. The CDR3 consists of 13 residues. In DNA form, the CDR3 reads TGTGCCAGCTCACCTGGAGCAGGGTATGGCTACACCTTC. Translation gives CASSPGAGYGYTF. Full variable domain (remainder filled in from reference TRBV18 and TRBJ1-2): NAGVMQNPRHLVRRRGQEARLRCSPMKGHSHVYWYRQLPEEGLKFMVYLQKENIIDESGMPKERFSAEFPKEGPSILRIQQVVRGDSAAYFCASSPGAGYGYTFGSGTRLTVV.

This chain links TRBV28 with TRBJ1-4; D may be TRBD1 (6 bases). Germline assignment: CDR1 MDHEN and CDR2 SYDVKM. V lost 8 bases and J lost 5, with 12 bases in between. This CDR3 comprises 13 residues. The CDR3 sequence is CASLDRNNEKLFF. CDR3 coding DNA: TGTGCCAGCCTTGACAGGAACAATGAAAAACTGTTTTTT.

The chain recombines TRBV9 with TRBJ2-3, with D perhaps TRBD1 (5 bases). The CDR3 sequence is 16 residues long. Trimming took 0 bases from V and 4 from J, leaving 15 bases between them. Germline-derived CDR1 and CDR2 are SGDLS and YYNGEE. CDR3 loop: CASSVEGHTRPDTQYF. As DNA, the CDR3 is TGTGCCAGCAGCGTAGAGGGGCACACAAGACCAGATACGCAGTATTTT.

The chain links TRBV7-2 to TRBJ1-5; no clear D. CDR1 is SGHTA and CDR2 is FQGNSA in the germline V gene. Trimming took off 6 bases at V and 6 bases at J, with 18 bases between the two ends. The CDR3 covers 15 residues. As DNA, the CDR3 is TGTGCCAGCAGGGAAGGGTCCTCCGCGGGTCAGCCCCAGCATTTT. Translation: CASREGSSAGQPQHF.

CDR3 sequence (DNA): TGTGCCACTACACGGCTAACTAATGAAAAACTGTTTTTT. It yields the protein CATTRLTNEKLFF. This rearrangement joins TRBV6-1 to TRBJ1-4; no definite D call. V was clipped by 10 bases and J by 1 base, with 10 bases between them. Germline V lookup: CDR1 MNHNS, CDR2 SASEGT. The CDR3 extends over 13 amino acids.

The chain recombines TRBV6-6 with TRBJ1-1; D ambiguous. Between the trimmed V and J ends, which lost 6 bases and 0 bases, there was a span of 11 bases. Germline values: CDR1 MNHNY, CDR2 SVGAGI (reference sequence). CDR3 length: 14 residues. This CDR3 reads CASRRVSLNTEAFF. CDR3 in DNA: TGTGCCAGCAGGCGAGTCTCACTGAACACTGAAGCTTTCTTT.

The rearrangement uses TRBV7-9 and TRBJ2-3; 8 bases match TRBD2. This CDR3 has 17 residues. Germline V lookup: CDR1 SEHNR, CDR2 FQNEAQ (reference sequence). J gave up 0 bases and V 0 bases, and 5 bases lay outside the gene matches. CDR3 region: CASSLAWASGSTDTQYF. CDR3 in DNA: TGTGCCAGCAGCTTAGCTTGGGCTAGCGGGAGCACAGATACGCAGTATTTT.

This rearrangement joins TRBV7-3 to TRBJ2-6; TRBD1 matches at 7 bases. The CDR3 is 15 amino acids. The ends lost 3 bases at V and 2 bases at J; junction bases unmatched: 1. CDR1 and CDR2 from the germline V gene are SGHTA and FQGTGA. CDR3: CASSFDRAGANVLTF. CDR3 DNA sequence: TGTGCCAGCAGCTTTGACAGGGCTGGGGCCAACGTCCTGACTTTC.

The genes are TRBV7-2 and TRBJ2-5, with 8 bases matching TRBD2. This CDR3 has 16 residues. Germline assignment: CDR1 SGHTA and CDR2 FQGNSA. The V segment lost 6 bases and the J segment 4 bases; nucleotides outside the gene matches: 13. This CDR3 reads CASRETGGAYGETQYF. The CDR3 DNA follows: TGTGCCAGCAGGGAGACCGGGGGGGCGTATGGAGAGACCCAGTACTTC.

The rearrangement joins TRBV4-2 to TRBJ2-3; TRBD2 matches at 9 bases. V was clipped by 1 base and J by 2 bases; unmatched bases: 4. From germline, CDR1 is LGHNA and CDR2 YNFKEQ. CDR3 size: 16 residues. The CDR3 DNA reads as TGTGCCAGCAGCCAAGGTGGCGGGGGGGCCACAGATACGCAGTATTTT. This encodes CASSQGGGGATDTQYF.